The 20 T cell receptor beta chains below were found in one sample sequenced in a study of Graves' ophthalmopathy and Graves' hyperthyroidism. The authors amplified TCR beta CDR3 regions, and they did so from RNA transcripts for repertoire sequencing. HTBI-primed first-round RT-PCR preceded second-round multiplex PCR. MiXCR, run by TCRdb on the multiplex PCR reads, gives a single entry per CDR3 protein. The sample lists around 660,000 distinct CDR3 sequences, roughly 41% occurring once. The source material was peripheral blood. The receptor source for this set is an adult man with Graves' ophthalmopathy.

The rearrangement links TRBV2 to TRBJ2-7; perhaps TRBD2 as D (5 bases). CDR1 SNHLY and CDR2 FYNNEI come from the germline V gene. V gave up 5 bases and J gave up 6 bases, with 17 bases separating them. CDR3 length: 14 residues. CDR3 loop: CASSSEGLRFEQYF. Written as DNA, the CDR3 is TGTGCCAGCAGTTCCGAGGGCCTACGGTTCGAGCAGTACTTC.

The rearrangement uses TRBV5-1 and TRBJ1-2; D is uncertain. The germline V gene encodes CDR1 SGHRS and CDR2 YFSETQ. Trimming pared 0 bases from V and 6 bases from J, leaving 6 bases between. The length of the CDR3 is 12 residues. CDR3 coding DNA: TGCGCCAGCAGCTTGGGCGTTCATGGCTACACCTTC. Residues: CASSLGVHGYTF.

V is TRBV15 and J is TRBJ1-1; 10 bases map to TRBD1. Germline V gene sequence: CDR1 LNHNV, CDR2 YYDKDF (reference sequence). Trimming cost V 5 bases and J 3 bases; bases outside gene matches: 9. The CDR3 runs 16 residues. CDR3 sequence: CATSGDRGYGYTEAFF. CDR3 DNA sequence: TGTGCCACCAGCGGGGACAGGGGCTATGGCTACACTGAAGCTTTCTTT.

This clonotype was seen many times. The J gene is TRBJ2-7, the V gene TRBV7-9; D remains ambiguous. There are 13 residues in the CDR3. V lost 4 bases to trimming and J lost 0 bases, with 7 bases between them. Germline loops: CDR1 SEHNR, CDR2 FQNEAQ (reference sequence). CDR3 bases: TGTGCCAGCAGCTCGGACCTCTCCTACGAGCAGTACTTC. Translation gives CASSSDLSYEQYF.

This clonotype appeared many times. The gene calls are TRBV2 and TRBJ1-6; D call uncertain. CDR1 and CDR2 from the germline V gene are SNHLY and FYNNEI. This CDR3 region has 14 residues. The germline V and J ends were trimmed by 1 base and 7 bases, with 8 bases remaining between them. Here the CDR3 reads CASSEGGANSPLHF. The CDR3 region has the DNA TGTGCCAGCAGTGAAGGCGGCGCGAATTCACCCCTCCACTTT.

This clonotype was recorded only once. The CDR3 spells CASSKARGTFNEKLFF. The CDR3 DNA reads TGTGCCAGTAGTAAGGCCAGGGGCACATTTAATGAAAAACTGTTTTTT. The chain links TRBV19 to TRBJ1-4, with D perhaps TRBD1 (6 bases). Germline V gives CDR1 LNHDA, CDR2 SQIVND (reference sequence). The CDR3 consists of 16 residues. V was pared by 4 bases and J by 4 bases, with 16 bases between.

This clonotype was observed at least ten times. The chain links TRBV10-2 to TRBJ1-3, with D unclear. Germline values: CDR1 WSHSY, CDR2 SAAADI. This CDR3 comprises 15 residues. Trimming removed 3 bases at V and 2 bases at J, with 11 bases between. As DNA, the CDR3 is TGCGCCAGCAGTGATTTTGGGTCGGCTGGAAACACCATATATTTT. Translating gives CASSDFGSAGNTIYF.

The chain is built from TRBV20-1 and TRBJ1-2; TRBD1 might be the D (5 bases). CDR1 DFQATT and CDR2 SNEGSKA come from the germline V gene (reference sequence). The CDR3 has 13 residues. Trimming left V 3 bases short and J 8 bases short, with 16 bases between. CDR3 nucleotides: TGCAGTGCTAGTCCCAGGGCCGTCGTGGGCTACACCTTC. This sequence encodes CSASPRAVVGYTF.

In its sample, this clonotype was seen a few times. This chain connects TRBV7-9 to TRBJ2-3, with D unclear. From germline, CDR1 is SEHNR and CDR2 FQNEAQ (reference sequence). The CDR3 is made up of 14 amino acids. Trimming shortened V by 6 bases and J by 0 bases, and 10 bases separated the two germline ends. CDR3 in DNA: TGTGCCAGCAGTTTCCGCACGAGCACAGATACGCAGTATTTT. This encodes CASSFRTSTDTQYF.

This clonotype was observed at least ten times. The rearrangement joins TRBV7-9 to TRBJ2-5; 10 bases map to TRBD1. With 5 bases clipped from V and 5 bases from J, the junction kept 11 bases outside the gene matches. Germline-derived CDR1 and CDR2 are SEHNR and FQNEAQ (reference sequence). This CDR3 spans 16 amino acids. CDR3 DNA: TGTGCCAGCAGCCCTCCCAGACAGGGGGCGCGGGAGACCCAGTACTTC. Translating gives CASSPPRQGARETQYF.

V and J are TRBV20-1 and TRBJ1-1, with 7 bases fitting TRBD1. Germline V gene sequence: CDR1 DFQATT, CDR2 SNEGSKA (reference sequence). J gave up 5 bases and V 0 bases, and 12 bases lay outside the gene matches. The CDR3 totals 16 residues. The CDR3 nucleotides read TGCAGTGCTAGAGAGGGGATAGGACAGGCGGGGACTGAAGCTTTCTTT. Its protein product is CSAREGIGQAGTEAFF.

Ten or more counts support this clonotype. The CDR3 spells CASSFGTGRAASPLHF. The CDR3 DNA follows: TGCGCCAGCAGCTTCGGGACAGGGAGGGCTGCTTCACCCCTCCACTTT. This chain joins TRBV5-1 and TRBJ1-6, with TRBD1 matching over 9 bases. In germline, CDR1 is SGHRS, CDR2 YFSETQ. V lost 2 bases to trimming and J lost 9 bases; unmatched junction nucleotides: 9. There are 16 residues in the CDR3.

The V gene is TRBV6-6, the J gene TRBJ1-4, with D perhaps matching TRBD1 (5 bases). Trimming removed 7 bases at V and 7 bases at J, with 16 bases between. Germline CDR1 is MNHNY and CDR2 is SVGAGI (reference sequence). The CDR3 contains 14 residues. The CDR3: CASTPGGSSEKLFF. The CDR3 DNA reads as TGTGCCAGCACCCCCGGGGGGTCGAGTGAAAAACTGTTTTTT.

This clonotype came up many times. The V and J genes are TRBV19 and TRBJ1-5; D not resolved. The V gene lost 5 bases and the J gene lost 6 bases, with 20 bases spanning the gap. Germline V gives CDR1 LNHDA, CDR2 SQIVND (reference sequence). The CDR3 length is 16 residues. The DNA of the CDR3 is TGTGCCAGTAGTCCCCGGGTGGCAGGCGGCAGTCAGCCCCAGCATTTT. This gives the protein CASSPRVAGGSQPQHF.

This clonotype was recorded once. V gene TRBV7-3 combines with J gene TRBJ1-2; the match to TRBD1 covers 9 bases. J was trimmed by 7 bases and V by 1 base; bases with no gene match: 10. Per germline, CDR1 SGHTA and CDR2 FQGTGA. The CDR3 spans 16 residues. DNA for the CDR3: TGTGCCAGCAGCTTAAGACAGGGGGGCGCCTTTCGTGGCTACACCTTC. Protein: CASSLRQGGAFRGYTF.

The gene calls are TRBV2 and TRBJ2-5; the match to TRBD2 covers 13 bases. The CDR3 loop spans 17 amino acids. Germline assignment: CDR1 SNHLY and CDR2 FYNNEI. The J segment lost 2 bases and the V segment lost 4 bases, leaving 7 bases of the junction unmatched. The CDR3 bases are TGTGCCAGCAGTGGACTAGCGGGGGGACATAGGCAAGAGACCCAGTACTTC. This sequence encodes CASSGLAGGHRQETQYF.

This clonotype has only a few counts. This chain joins TRBV20-1 and TRBJ2-7; 11 nucleotides line up with TRBD2. The CDR3 covers 12 residues. Germline V lookup: CDR1 DFQATT, CDR2 SNEGSKA (reference sequence). Written as DNA, the CDR3 is TGCAGGTTCCTAGCGGGAGGTTACGAGCAGTACTTC. This codes for CRFLAGGYEQYF.

Note on this clonotype: This sequence may be a read error, since a much larger clone differs from it by one base. The gene calls are TRBV7-2 and TRBJ2-5, with D possibly matching TRBD2 (5 bases). Trimming left V 6 bases short and J 5 bases short, with 13 bases between. CDR1 and CDR2 (germline): SGHTA, FQGNSA. The CDR3 sequence is 13 residues long. The CDR3 region has the DNA TGTGCCAGCAGTTCGACTATTTTGGAGACCCAGTACTTC. Its translation: CASSSTILETQYF.

V and J are TRBV5-4 and TRBJ2-5; 10 positions agree with TRBD2. CDR3 length equals 14 residues. CDR1 SGHNT and CDR2 YYREEE come from the germline V gene (reference sequence). Trimming took 5 bases from V and 4 from J; bases not matched to a gene: 5. CDR3: CASSPSGGAETQYF. CDR3 sequence (DNA): TGTGCCAGCAGTCCCAGCGGGGGGGCAGAGACCCAGTACTTC.

This clonotype showed up just once. V usage is TRBV9 and J usage is TRBJ2-5, with 7 bases fitting TRBD2. This CDR3 contains 15 residues. The V segment lost 2 bases and the J segment 3 bases; nucleotides outside the gene matches: 7. Germline V gives CDR1 SGDLS, CDR2 YYNGEE. The CDR3 coding sequence is TGTGCCAGCAGCGTGGGGGGGACTACGAAAGAGACCCAGTACTTC. It encodes CASSVGGTTKETQYF.